The clone carrying this TCR beta chain was seen just once. What it binds is unknown. Isolated RNA was reverse transcribed in full, so expressed TCRB transcripts were sequenced. Naive, central memory and regulatory T cell samples produced a mean of roughly 3.9 million reads. Repertoires were generated with immunoSEQ multiplex PCR, while TCRdb's copy carries only in-frame clones and drops some. The sample consists of hundreds of thousands of clones, around 15% of them appearing once. Staining for CD45RO/CCR7/CD25/CD127/CD95/CD27 allowed sorting of CD4+ naive, central memory, regulatory and stem cell-like memory cells. This sample is drawn from a study of beta chain features in type 1 diabetes. Study details: The study examined 107,917,701 sorted cells across all samples. Overall study results and limits: People with Type 1 diabetes carried modestly yet significantly shorter TCRB CDR3s in all four CD4+ subsets. No resolution was reached here on whether HLA type influences TCRB rearrangement.

The TCR originated in a man aged 18-30 years with type 1 diabetes. Sequenced sample: naive CD4+ T cells from blood.

The CDR3 reads CAWREVRVLDGYTF. CDR3 bases: TGTGCCTGGAGGGAGGTACGCGTTTTGGATGGCTACACCTTC. This chain connects TRBV30 to TRBJ1-2; D is uncertain. V dropped 3 bases and J dropped 6 bases, with 17 bases sitting between them. This CDR3 has 14 amino acids. Germline CDR1 reads GTSNPN; CDR2 reads SVGIG (reference sequence).